This TCR beta chain appears in the sequencing data of a study of blood T cell repertoires in COVID-19. Overall study context: T cells, B-cell-depleted T cells, or PBMCs supplied cDNA or gDNA.

In germline, CDR1 is KGHSH, CDR2 LQKENI. The ends were cut back, 5 bases at V and 0 bases at J, with 10 bases in the middle. CDR3 length: 15 residues. Original methodology: Amplification from reference gene primers served as the basis for estimated nucleated cell counts. Clones were read by immunoSEQ multiplex PCR, and TCRdb kept only the in-frame ones, dropping some. D and trimming were read from the DNA, whereas the V and J calls and clone size are those reported in that table. The sample carries 120,000 or so clones, around 79% recorded once. This clone appeared a single time. Sequenced: peripheral blood. The receptor comes from a woman of 80 years or more with active or convalescent COVID-19. The V gene is TRBV18, the J gene TRBJ2-2, with unresolved D. CDR3 sequence (DNA): TGTGCCAGCTCATCACAGAGCTCGAACACCGGGGAGCTGTTTTTT. Residues: CASSSQSSNTGELFF. Based on the CDR3 plus reference TRBV18 and TRBJ2-2, the full variable domain is NAGVMQNPRHLVRRRGQEARLRCSPMKGHSHVYWYRQLPEEGLKFMVYLQKENIIDESGMPKERFSAEFPKEGPSILRIQQVVRGDSAAYFCASSSQSSNTGELFFGEGSRLTVL.